This T cell receptor beta chain was recovered during a study of shared T cell receptors in the human thymus (dated by TCRdb to about 2021). Regarding the research as a whole: The study investigated the way shared, self-reactive T-cell receptor alpha chains are produced in the human thymus.

Libraries were constructed by the immunoSEQ multiplex PCR assay. This immuneACCESS table, as held by TCRdb, lists in-frame sequences with V and J called but not all clones. Of the missing ones, under half trace to an unresolved V gene in checked studies; the others have no known cause. In this sample the table shows 630,000 or so clones, approximately 89% of which occur a single time. The ten largest account for more than 0.009% of the sample. With regard to this clone: Its antigen is currently not known. The input lacks base qualities; no much larger clone sits a single base away.

Relative to germline, V is 0 bases shorter and J is 9 bases shorter, with 24 bases between their ends. Inclusive of the bounding cysteine and phenylalanine, the CDR3 is 17 residues long. Solely the CDR3 DNA is kept, with 51 bases framed from the first base. The germline V gene yields MGHRA for CDR1 and YSYEKL for CDR2. The same data also contributed to another study, on human thymus T cells. Looking at the second paper: The donors were immunologically healthy infants in Finland who had open corrective cardiac surgery for congenital heart defects. The thymus tissue came from surgical resects taken out during corrective cardiac surgery. Biased V and J gene segment usage appeared to be present in both thymic and peripheral blood repertoires. Highly overlapping thymic TCR repertoires among unrelated individuals were reported in the related research. The study described the TCR alpha and beta repertoires in about eight infant thymus samples and a few matching peripheral blood samples. The infant donors were roughly 6 to 244 days old, and the cohort included roughly six males and a couple of females. Thymocytes were mechanically released from the tissue and were stored as pellets of about 9.5-31 million cells at -70 degrees C. A QIAsymphony instrument was used to extract genomic DNA from the frozen cell pellets. Using the immunoSEQ multiplex PCR assay, the TCRB and TCRAD loci were amplified from a standardized quantity of quality-controlled genomic DNA. The amplicons spanned the V(D)J region and were long enough to cover the CDR3 and allow V and J genes to be identified. The commercial immunoSEQ service was used to sequence amplicons on an Illumina platform. Primer bias and sequencing errors were corrected as previously described, and TCRAD and TCRB were defined on the basis of the IMGT database. Analysis of the repertoires was done with immunoSEQ Analyzer 3.0 and VDJTools and included basic statistics, V/J segment usage, diversity estimates, rarefaction and pairwise overlap. To estimate diversity, the Chao1, ChaoE, Efron-Thisted, Shannon and inverse Simpson indices were applied, and diversity was also estimated on datasets down-sampled to the smallest sample. Repertoire overlap was determined by strict matching of CDR3 nucleotide sequence, V gene and J gene, and Jaccard-based multidimensional scaling clustering was applied. On average, thymus samples yielded around 850,000 unique TCRB clonotypes, whereas blood samples yielded approximately 90,000.

The chain links TRBV4-1 with TRBJ2-7; possibly the D gene is TRBD2, per 6 matching bases. The TCR comes from a boy under three years old with a congenital heart defect. Donor details come from another sample of the same person, matched by shared clones. Sequences were obtained from thymocytes. The sequenced DNA is TGCGCCAGCAGCCAAGATCTAGTTACTAGCCCCTACCGCGGGCAGTACTTC. The resulting protein is CASSQDLVTSPYRGQYF.